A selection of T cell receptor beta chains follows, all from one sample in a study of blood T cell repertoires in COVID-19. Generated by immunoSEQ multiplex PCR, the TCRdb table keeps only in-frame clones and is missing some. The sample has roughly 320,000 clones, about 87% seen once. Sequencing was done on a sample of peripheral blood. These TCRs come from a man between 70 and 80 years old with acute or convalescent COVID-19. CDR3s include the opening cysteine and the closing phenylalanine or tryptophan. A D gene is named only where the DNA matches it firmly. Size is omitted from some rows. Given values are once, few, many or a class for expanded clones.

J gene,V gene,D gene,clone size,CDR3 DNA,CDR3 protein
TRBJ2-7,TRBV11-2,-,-,TGTGCCAGCAGCTTCATCTACGAGCAGTACTTC,CASSFIYEQYF
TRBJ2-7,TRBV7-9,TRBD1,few,TGTGCCAGCAGCTATAAAGGACAGGTCACAGGGTCTCGAGAGCAGTACTTC,CASSYKGQVTGSREQYF
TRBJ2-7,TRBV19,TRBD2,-,TGTGCCAGTAGTATCGCGAGACTAGCCTCCTACGAGCAGTACTTC,CASSIARLASYEQYF
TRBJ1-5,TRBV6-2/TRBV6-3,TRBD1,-,TGTGCCAGCAGTTCTTATCCCCGGGACAGTTACAATCAGCCCCAGCATTTT,CASSSYPRDSYNQPQHF
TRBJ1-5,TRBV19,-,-,TGTGCCAGTAGTATCAAGAGACTAGGGGATCAGCCCCAGCATTTT,CASSIKRLGDQPQHF
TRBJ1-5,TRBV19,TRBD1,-,TGTGCCAGTAGTATGGGGACAGGGGGTCAGCCCCAGCATTTT,CASSMGTGGQPQHF
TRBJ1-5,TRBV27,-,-,TGTGCCAGCAGTCTATCCGGGGGGGCTGGACAGCCCCAGCATTTT,CASSLSGGAGQPQHF
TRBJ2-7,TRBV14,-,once,TGTGCCAGCAGCCAATACGGGTACGAGCAGTACTTC,CASSQYGYEQYF
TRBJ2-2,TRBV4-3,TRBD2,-,TGCGCCAGCAGCCTGAGGACTAGCGGATTGAACACCGGGGAGCTGTTTTTT,CASSLRTSGLNTGELFF
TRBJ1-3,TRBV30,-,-,TGTGCCTGGAGTGGGGGCCCCACAGGGCTCTCTGGAAACACCATATATTTT,CAWSGGPTGLSGNTIYF
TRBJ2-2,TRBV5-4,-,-,TGTGCCAGCAGCTTGGGGCAGGGTAACACCGGGGAGCTGTTTTTT,CASSLGQGNTGELFF
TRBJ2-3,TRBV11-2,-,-,TGTGCCAGCAGCTACCAGGAGGGACTCACAGATACGCAGTATTTT,CASSYQEGLTDTQYF
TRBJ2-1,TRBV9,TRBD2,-,TGTGCCAGCAGCAGCAACGTAAAGCGGGAGAGCTCCTACAATGAGCAGTTCTTC,CASSSNVKRESSYNEQFF
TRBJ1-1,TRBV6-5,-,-,TGTGCCAGCAGAGAGACAGGTCTTTCCGAAGCTTTCTTT,CASRETGLSEAFF
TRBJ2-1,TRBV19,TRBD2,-,TGTGCCAGTAGTATAGTGGGACTAGCGAGGGGCAATGAGCAGTTCTTC,CASSIVGLARGNEQFF
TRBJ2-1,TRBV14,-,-,TGTGCCAGCAGCCACGGGTTCCCCCACTACAATGAGCAGTTCTTC,CASSHGFPHYNEQFF
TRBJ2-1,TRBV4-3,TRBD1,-,TGCGCCAGCAGCCAGGGACAGTCGCGAACCTACAATGAGCAGTTCTTC,CASSQGQSRTYNEQFF
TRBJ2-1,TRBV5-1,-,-,TGCGCCAGCAGCTTGCGGAAACAGGATTCCTACAATGAGCAGTTCTTC,CASSLRKQDSYNEQFF
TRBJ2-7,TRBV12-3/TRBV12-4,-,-,TGTGCCAGCAGTCTCCACCGGTACGAGCAGTACTTC,CASSLHRYEQYF
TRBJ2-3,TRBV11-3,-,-,TGTGCCAGCAGCTTAGGTACAAATAGCACAGATACGCAGTATTTT,CASSLGTNSTDTQYF
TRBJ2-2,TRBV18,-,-,TGTGCCAGCTCACCCCTCGTCGGGGGAGGCACCGGGGAGCTGTTTTTT,CASSPLVGGGTGELFF
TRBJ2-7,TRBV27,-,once,TGTGCCAGCAGTTCTCCGACGGGGTGGTCGAACGAGCAGTACTTC,CASSSPTGWSNEQYF
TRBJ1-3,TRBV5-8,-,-,TGTGCCAGCAGCTCGTCCCAGGAACCTGGAAACACCATATATTTT,CASSSSQEPGNTIYF
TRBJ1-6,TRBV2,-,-,TGTGCCAGCAGGAGCTCCTATAATTCACCCCTCCACTTT,CASRSSYNSPLHF
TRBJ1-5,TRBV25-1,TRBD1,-,TGTGCCAGCAGTGCGACAGGGGGAGGTGGCAATCAGCCCCAGCATTTT,CASSATGGGGNQPQHF
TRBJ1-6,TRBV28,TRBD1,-,TGTGCCAGCAGTCCCAGACAGGGATCCTCCTATAATTCACCCCTCCACTTT,CASSPRQGSSYNSPLHF
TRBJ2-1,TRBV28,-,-,TGTGCCAGCAGCGAGGCCTACAATGAGCAGTTCTTC,CASSEAYNEQFF
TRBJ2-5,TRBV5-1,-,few,TGCGCCAGCTCAAGGGGGATAGAAGAGACCCAGTACTTC,CASSRGIEETQYF
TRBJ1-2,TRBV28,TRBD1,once,TGTGCCAGCAGACCTAACCCCGGGACAGGGGCTTATGGCTACACCTTC,CASRPNPGTGAYGYTF
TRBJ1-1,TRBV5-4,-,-,TGTGCCAGCAGCTTGGAGAGAGTCAACACTGAAGCTTTCTTT,CASSLERVNTEAFF
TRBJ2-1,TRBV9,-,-,TGTGCCAGCAGCGTAGGAAGTTCCGGGAATGAGCAGTTCTTC,CASSVGSSGNEQFF
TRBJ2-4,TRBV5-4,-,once,TGTGCCAGCAGCTTGGCCCAGGGGAACGGAAACATTCAGTACTTC,CASSLAQGNGNIQYF
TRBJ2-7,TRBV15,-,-,TGTGCCACCAGCGGCAAAACCTCCTACGAGCAGTACTTC,CATSGKTSYEQYF
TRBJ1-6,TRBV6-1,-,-,TGTGCCAGCAGTGAACTTGGGGCCCCTAGCTCCTATAATTCACCCCTCCACTTT,CASSELGAPSSYNSPLHF
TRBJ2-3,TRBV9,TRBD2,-,TGTGCCAGCAGCGTAGGTGGGAGGGAAGATACGCAGTATTTT,CASSVGGREDTQYF
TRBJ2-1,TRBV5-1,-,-,TGCGCCAGCAGCTTGGAGCCGGGAGTACAAAATGAGCAGTTCTTC,CASSLEPGVQNEQFF
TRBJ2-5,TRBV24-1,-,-,TGTGCCACCAGTGATTCAGGGGACGAGACCCAGTACTTC,CATSDSGDETQYF
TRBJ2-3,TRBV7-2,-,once,TGTGCCAGCAGCCCGGACTCCCCCCCAGATACGCAGTATTTT,CASSPDSPPDTQYF
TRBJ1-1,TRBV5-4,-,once,TGTGCCAGCAGCATAGATCAGGGGTGGTACACTGAAGCTTTCTTT,CASSIDQGWYTEAFF
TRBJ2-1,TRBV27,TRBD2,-,TGTGCCAGCAGTTTCCGGGACTATGGTGATGAGCAGTTCTTC,CASSFRDYGDEQFF
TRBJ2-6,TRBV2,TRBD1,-,TGTGCCAGCAGTTACCTCCAGGGGGTGGGGGCCAACGTCCTGACTTTC,CASSYLQGVGANVLTF
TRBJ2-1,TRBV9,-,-,TGTGCCAGCAGCCCCCGGGGCGGGACAGCTTACAATGAGCAGTTCTTC,CASSPRGGTAYNEQFF
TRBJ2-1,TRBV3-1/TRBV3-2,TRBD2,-,TGTGCCAGCAGCGATTACCCCGGGACTAGCCCGTTCTTC,CASSDYPGTSPFF
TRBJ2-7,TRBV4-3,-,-,TGCGCCAGCAGCCAGGATACAGGGCGCCCTTACGAGCAGTACTTC,CASSQDTGRPYEQYF
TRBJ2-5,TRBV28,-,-,TGTGCCAGCAGTTTTGGGGGCGGGGGAACTCAAGAGACCCAGTACTTC,CASSFGGGGTQETQYF
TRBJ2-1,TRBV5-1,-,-,TGCGCCAGCAGCTTCCAGGGTTACAATGAGCAGTTCTTC,CASSFQGYNEQFF
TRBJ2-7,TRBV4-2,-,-,TGTGCCAGCAGCCAAGATCAGGGGTTCCACTCCTACGAGCAGTACTTC,CASSQDQGFHSYEQYF
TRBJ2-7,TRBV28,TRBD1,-,TGTGCCAGCAGTTTAGAGGGACAGGGGTCCTACGAGCAGTACTTC,CASSLEGQGSYEQYF
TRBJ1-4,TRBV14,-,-,TGTGCCAGCAGCCAAGACAGGGGCCTTACTAATGAAAAACTGTTTTTT,CASSQDRGLTNEKLFF
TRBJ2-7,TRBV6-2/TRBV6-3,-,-,TGTGCCAGCAGTTACTCGGGGCCCCAGGGCGAGCAGTACTTC,CASSYSGPQGEQYF
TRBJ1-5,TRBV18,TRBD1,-,TGTGCCAGCGACGGACAGGGCCTTGGGCCCCAGCATTTT,CASDGQGLGPQHF
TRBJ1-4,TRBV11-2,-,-,TGTGCCAGCAGCGTCCGGGAAATAGGGGAAAAACTGTTTTTT,CASSVREIGEKLFF
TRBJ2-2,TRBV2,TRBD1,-,TGTGCCAGCAGAGGACAGGGGCCGAACACCGGGGAGCTGTTTTTT,CASRGQGPNTGELFF
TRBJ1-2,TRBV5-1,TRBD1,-,TGCGCCAGCAGCCCAGGACAGGGCCGCTATGGCTACACCTTC,CASSPGQGRYGYTF
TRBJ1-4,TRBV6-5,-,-,TGTGCCAGCAGCTATACCGTCGGGGAGACTCGGACTTTT,CASSYTVGETRTF
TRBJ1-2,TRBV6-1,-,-,TGTGCCAGCAGTGAACTTCCAGGGGGCTACACCTTC,CASSELPGGYTF
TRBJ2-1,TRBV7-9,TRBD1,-,TGTGCCACCGCCCGGGACAGGGATGAGCAGTTCTTC,CATARDRDEQFF
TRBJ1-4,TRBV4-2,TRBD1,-,TGTGCCAGCAGTTTGGGTCGACAGGGGACTAATGAAAAACTGTTTTTT,CASSLGRQGTNEKLFF
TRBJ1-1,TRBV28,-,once,TGTGCCGTACAGTTGACAAAAGCTTTCTTT,CAVQLTKAFF
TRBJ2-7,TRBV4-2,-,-,TGTGCCAGCAGCCACCACTCCGGAGGTAGGACCGCGTTATTC,CASSHHSGGRTALF